This TCR beta chain was profiled in a study of blood T cell repertoires in COVID-19. Looking at the study overall: Researchers got acute and convalescent COVID-19 samples from the United States, Italy and Spain.

Seattle patient enrollment occurred during active infection, with longitudinal follow-up thereafter. This CDR3 has 11 residues. The germline gives CDR1 MNHEY, CDR2 SVGAGI. Between the trimmed V and J ends, which lost 4 bases and 7 bases, there was a span of 5 bases. As originally analysed: Reference gene primer amplification gave nucleated cell count estimates. The protocol was immunoSEQ multiplex PCR, while the TCRdb copy is restricted to in-frame clones and leaves out a portion. V, J and clone size derive from that table, while D and trimming were established from the DNA sequence. The data contain approximately 330,000 clones, roughly 87% of them singletons.

The specimen sequenced was peripheral blood. The V gene is TRBV6-5, the J gene TRBJ2-1; D gene uncertain. This TCR came from a man aged 25 to 45 with COVID-19, enrolled during active disease. The CDR3 DNA sequence: TGTGCCAGCAGTTCCAGGAATGAGCAGTTCTTC. This sequence encodes CASSSRNEQFF.